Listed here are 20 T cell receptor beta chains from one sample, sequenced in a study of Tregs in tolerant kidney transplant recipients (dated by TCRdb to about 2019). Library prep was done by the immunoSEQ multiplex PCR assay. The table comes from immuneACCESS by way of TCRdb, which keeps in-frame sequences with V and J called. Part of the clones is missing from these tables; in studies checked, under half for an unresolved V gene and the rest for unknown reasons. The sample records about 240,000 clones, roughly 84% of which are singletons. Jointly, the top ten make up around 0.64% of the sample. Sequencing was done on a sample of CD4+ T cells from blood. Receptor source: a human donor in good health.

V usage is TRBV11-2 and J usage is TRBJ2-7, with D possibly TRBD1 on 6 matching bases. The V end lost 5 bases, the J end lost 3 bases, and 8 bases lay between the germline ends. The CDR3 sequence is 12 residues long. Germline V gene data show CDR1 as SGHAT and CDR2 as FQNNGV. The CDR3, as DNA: TGTGCCAGCAGCGAACAGGGCTACGAGCAGTACTTC. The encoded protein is CASSEQGYEQYF.

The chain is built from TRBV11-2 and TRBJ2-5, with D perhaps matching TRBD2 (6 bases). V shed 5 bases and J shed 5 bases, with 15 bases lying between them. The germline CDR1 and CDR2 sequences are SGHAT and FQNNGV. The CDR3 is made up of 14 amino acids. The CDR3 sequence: CASSRREPLETQYF. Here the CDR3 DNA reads TGTGCCAGCAGCCGCCGGGAGCCACTGGAGACCCAGTACTTC.

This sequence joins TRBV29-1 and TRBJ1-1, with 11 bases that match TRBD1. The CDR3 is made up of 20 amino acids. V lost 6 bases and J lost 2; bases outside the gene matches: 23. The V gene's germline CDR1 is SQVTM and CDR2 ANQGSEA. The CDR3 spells CSVATGTGGYSLHINTEAFF. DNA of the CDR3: TGCAGCGTCGCTACCGGGACAGGGGGGTATTCCTTACACATTAACACTGAAGCTTTCTTT.

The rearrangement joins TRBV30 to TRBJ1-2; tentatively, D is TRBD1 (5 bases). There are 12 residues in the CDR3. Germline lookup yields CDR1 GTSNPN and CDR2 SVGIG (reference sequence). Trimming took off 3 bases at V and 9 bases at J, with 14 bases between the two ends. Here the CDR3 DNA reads TGTGCCTGGAGCAAGAGACAGTTGAGCTACACCTTC. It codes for CAWSKRQLSYTF.

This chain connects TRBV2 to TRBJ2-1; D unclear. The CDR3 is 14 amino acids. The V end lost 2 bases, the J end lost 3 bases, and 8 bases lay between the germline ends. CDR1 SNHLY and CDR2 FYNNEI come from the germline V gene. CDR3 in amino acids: CASSERLFYNEQFF. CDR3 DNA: TGTGCCAGCAGTGAAAGGCTCTTCTACAATGAGCAGTTCTTC.

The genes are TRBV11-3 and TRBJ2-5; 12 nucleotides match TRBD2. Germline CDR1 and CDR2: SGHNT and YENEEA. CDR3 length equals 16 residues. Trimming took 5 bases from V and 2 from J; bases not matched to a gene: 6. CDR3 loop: CASSEGLAGRQETQYF. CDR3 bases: TGTGCCAGCAGCGAAGGACTAGCGGGAAGGCAAGAGACCCAGTACTTC.

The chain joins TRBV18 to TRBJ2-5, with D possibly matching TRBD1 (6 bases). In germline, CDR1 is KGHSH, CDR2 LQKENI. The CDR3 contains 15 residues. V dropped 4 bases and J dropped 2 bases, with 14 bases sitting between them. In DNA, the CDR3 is TGTGCCAGCTCACTATCGACCGGACAGCAAGAGACCCAGTACTTC. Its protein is CASSLSTGQQETQYF.

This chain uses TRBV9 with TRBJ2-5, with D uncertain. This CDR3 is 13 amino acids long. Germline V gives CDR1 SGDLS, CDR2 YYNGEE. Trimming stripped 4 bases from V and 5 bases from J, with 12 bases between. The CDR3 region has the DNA TGTGCCAGCAGCTTCGACCCCGCGGAGACCCAGTACTTC. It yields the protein CASSFDPAETQYF.

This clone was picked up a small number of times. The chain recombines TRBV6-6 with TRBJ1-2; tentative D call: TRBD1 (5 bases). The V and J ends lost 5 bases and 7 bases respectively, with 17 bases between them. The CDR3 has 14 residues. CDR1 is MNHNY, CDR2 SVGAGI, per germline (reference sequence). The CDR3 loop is CASSPGTPLAGYTF. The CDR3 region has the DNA TGTGCCAGCAGTCCCGGGACCCCTCTTGCTGGCTACACCTTC.

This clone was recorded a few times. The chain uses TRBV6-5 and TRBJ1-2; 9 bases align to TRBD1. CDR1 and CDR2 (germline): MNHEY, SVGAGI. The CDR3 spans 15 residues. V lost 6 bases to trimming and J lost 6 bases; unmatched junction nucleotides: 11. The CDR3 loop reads CASSPPTGGQNGYTF. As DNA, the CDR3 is TGTGCCAGCAGCCCTCCCACAGGGGGCCAAAATGGCTACACCTTC.

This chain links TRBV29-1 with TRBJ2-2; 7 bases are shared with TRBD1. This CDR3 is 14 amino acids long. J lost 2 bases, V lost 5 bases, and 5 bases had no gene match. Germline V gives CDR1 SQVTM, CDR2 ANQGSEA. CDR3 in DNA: TGCAGCGTTCGGACAGGCTACAACACCGGGGAGCTGTTTTTT. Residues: CSVRTGYNTGELFF.

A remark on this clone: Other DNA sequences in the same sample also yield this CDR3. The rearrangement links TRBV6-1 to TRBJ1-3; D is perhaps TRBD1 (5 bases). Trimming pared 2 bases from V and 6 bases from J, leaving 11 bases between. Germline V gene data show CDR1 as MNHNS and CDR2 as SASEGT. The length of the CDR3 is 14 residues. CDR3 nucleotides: TGTGCCAGCAGTGAACGGGGGGACCAAAACACCATATATTTT. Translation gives CASSERGDQNTIYF.

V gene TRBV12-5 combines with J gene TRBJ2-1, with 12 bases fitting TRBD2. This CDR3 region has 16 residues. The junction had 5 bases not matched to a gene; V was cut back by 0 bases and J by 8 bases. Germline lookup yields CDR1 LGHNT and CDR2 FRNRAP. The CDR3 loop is CASGLVLAGGLDEQFF. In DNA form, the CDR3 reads TGTGCTAGTGGTTTGGTACTAGCGGGAGGCCTGGATGAGCAGTTCTTC.

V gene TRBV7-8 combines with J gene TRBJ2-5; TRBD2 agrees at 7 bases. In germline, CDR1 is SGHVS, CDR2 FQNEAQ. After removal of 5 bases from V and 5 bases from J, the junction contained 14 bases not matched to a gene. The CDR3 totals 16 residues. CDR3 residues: CASSPSRGTTGETQYF. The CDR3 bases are TGTGCCAGCAGCCCCAGCCGCGGGACTACCGGGGAGACCCAGTACTTC. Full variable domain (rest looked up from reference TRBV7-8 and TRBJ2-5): GAGVSQSPRYKVAKRGQDVALRCDPISGHVSLFWYQQALGQGPEFLTYFQNEAQLDKSGLPSDRFFAERPEGSVSTLKIQRTQQEDSAVYLCASSPSRGTTGETQYFGPGTRLLVL.

For the CDR3, the DNA is TGTGCCTGGAGCGACCCGGGGGTTCAGCCCAAAGGGGAGCAGTTCTTC. Residues: CAWSDPGVQPKGEQFF. The rearrangement uses TRBV30 and TRBJ2-1; weak D call: TRBD2 (6 bases). Germline CDR1 and CDR2: GTSNPN and SVGIG (reference sequence). Trimming pared 3 bases from V and 10 bases from J, leaving 25 bases between. The CDR3 is made up of 16 amino acids.

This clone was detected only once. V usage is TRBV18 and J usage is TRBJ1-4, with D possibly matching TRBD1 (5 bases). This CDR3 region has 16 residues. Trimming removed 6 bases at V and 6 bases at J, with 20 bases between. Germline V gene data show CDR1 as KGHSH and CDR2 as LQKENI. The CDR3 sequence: CASSESRPGRDEKLFF. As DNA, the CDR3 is TGTGCCAGCTCCGAATCGCGTCCGGGGCGGGATGAAAAACTGTTTTTT. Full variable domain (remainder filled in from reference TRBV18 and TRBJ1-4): NAGVMQNPRHLVRRRGQEARLRCSPMKGHSHVYWYRQLPEEGLKFMVYLQKENIIDESGMPKERFSAEFPKEGPSILRIQQVVRGDSAAYFCASSESRPGRDEKLFFGSGTQLSVL.

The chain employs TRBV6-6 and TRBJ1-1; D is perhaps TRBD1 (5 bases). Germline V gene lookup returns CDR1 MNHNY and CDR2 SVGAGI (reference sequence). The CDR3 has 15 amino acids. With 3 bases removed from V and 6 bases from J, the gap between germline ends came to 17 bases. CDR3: CASSYRQGGLSEAFF. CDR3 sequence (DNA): TGTGCCAGCAGTTATAGGCAGGGAGGGTTGTCTGAAGCTTTCTTT.

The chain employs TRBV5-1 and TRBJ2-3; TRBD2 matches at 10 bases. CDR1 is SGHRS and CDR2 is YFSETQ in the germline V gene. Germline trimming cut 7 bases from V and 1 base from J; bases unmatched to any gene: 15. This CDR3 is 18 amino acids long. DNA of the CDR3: TGCGCCAGCTGTGGTTTAGCGGGGGGCTCTACCCGCACAGATACGCAGTATTTT. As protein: CASCGLAGGSTRTDTQYF. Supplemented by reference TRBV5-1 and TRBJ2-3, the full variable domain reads KAGVTQTPRYLIKTRGQQVTLSCSPISGHRSVSWYQQTPGQGLQFLFEYFSETQRNKGNFPGRFSGRQFSNSRSEMNVSTLELGDSALYLCASCGLAGGSTRTDTQYFGPGTRLTVL.

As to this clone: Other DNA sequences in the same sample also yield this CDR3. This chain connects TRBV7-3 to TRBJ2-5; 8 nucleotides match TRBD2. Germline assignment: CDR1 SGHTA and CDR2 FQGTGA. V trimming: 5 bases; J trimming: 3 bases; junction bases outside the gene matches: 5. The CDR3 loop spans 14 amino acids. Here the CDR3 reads CASSLSGIEETQYF. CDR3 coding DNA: TGTGCCAGCAGCCTTAGCGGGATAGAAGAGACCCAGTACTTC.

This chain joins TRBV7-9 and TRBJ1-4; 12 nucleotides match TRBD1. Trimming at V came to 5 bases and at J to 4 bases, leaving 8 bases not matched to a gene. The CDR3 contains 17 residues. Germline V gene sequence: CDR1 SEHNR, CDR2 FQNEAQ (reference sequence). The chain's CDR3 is CASSTRDRGRGNEKLFF. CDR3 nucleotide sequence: TGTGCCAGCAGCACCCGGGACAGGGGGCGCGGTAATGAAAAACTGTTTTTT.